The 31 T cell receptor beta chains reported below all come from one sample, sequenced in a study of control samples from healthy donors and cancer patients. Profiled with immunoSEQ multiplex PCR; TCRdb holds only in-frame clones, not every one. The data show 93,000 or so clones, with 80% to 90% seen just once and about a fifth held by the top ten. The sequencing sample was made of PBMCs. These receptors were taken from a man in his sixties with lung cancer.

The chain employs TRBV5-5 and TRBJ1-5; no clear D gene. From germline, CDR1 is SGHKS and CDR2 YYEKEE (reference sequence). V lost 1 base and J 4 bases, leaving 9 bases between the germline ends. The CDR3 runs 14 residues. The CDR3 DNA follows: TGTGCCAGCAGCTTGTTGTCAGTTAATCAGCCCCAGCATTTT. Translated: CASSLLSVNQPQHF.

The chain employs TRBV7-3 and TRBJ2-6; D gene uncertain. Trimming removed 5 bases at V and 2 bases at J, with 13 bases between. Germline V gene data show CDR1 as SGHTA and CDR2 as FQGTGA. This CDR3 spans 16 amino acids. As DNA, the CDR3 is TGTGCCAGCAGCCTTAATAGGTTTCCTGGGGCCAACGTCCTGACTTTC. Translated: CASSLNRFPGANVLTF.

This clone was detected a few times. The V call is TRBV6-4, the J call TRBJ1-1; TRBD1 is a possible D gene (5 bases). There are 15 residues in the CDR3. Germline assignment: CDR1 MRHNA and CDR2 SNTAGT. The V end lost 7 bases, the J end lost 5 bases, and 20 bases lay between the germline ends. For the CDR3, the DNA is TGTGCCAGCACCCCCTCGGGGCAGGGCGGAACTGAAGCTTTCTTT. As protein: CASTPSGQGGTEAFF.

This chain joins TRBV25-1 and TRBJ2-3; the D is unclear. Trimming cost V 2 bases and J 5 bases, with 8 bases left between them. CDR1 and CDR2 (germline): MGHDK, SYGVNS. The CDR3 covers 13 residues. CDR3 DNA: TGTGCCAGCAGTGAACACGGCGGAGATACGCAGTATTTT. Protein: CASSEHGGDTQYF.

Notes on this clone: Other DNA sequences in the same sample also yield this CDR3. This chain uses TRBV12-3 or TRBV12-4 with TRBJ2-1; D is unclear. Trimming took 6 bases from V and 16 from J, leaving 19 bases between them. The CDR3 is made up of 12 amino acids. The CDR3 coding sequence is TGTGCCAGCAGCCAATCTGTGGGTCCGAGATTCTTC. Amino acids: CASSQSVGPRFF.

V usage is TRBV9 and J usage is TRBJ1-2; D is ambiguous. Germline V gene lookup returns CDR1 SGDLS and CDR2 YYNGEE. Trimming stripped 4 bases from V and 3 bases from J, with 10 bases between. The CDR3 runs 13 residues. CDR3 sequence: CASSPAGHYGYTF. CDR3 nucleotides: TGTGCCAGCAGCCCCGCAGGTCACTATGGCTACACCTTC.

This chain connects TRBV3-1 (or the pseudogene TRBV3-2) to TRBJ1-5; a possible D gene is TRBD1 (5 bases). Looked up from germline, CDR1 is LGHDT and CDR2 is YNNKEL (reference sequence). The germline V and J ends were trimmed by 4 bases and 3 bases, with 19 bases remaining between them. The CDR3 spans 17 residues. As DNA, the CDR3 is TGTGCCAGCAGCCCCCATTTCGGGGGGGAATCCAATCAGCCCCAGCATTTT. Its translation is CASSPHFGGESNQPQHF.

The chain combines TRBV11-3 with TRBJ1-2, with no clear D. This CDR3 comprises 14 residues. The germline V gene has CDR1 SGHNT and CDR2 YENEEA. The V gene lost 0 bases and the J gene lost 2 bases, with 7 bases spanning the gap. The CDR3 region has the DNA TGTGCCAGCAGCTTAGATTCTGGAAACTATGGCTACACCTTC. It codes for CASSLDSGNYGYTF.

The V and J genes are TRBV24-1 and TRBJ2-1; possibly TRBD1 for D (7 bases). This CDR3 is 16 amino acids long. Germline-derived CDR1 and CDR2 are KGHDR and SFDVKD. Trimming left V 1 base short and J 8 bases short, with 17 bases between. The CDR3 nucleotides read TGTGCCACCAGTGATTTCCAAAGGGGGCGGGGTGATGAGCAGTTCTTC. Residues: CATSDFQRGRGDEQFF.

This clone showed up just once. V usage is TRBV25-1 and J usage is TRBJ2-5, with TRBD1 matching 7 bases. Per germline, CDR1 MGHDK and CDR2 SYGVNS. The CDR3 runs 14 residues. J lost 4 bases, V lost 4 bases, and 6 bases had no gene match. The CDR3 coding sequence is TGTGCCAGCAGTGTCCGGGACAGTAGAGAGACCCAGTACTTC. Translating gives CASSVRDSRETQYF.

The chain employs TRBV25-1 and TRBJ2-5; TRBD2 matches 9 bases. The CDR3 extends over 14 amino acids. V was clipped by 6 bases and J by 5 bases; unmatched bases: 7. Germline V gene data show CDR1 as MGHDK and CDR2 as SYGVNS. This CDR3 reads CASSAAGGPETQYF. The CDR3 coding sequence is TGTGCCAGCAGCGCAGCGGGGGGACCGGAGACCCAGTACTTC.

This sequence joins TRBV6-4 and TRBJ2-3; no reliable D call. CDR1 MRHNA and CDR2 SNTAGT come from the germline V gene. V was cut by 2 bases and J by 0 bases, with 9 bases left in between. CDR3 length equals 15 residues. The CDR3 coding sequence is TGTGCCAGCAGTGACCACCCGACTAGCACAGATACGCAGTATTTT. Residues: CASSDHPTSTDTQYF.

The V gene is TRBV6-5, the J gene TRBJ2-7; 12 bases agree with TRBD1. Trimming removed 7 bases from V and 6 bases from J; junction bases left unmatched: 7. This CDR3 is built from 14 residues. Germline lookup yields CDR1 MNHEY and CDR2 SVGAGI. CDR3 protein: CASKRGTGGAEQYF. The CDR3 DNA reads TGTGCCAGCAAGAGGGGGACAGGGGGCGCCGAGCAGTACTTC.

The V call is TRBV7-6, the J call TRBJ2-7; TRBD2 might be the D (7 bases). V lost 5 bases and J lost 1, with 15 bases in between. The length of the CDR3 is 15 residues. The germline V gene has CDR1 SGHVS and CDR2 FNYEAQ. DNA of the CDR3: TGTGCCAGCAGCCTCTGGGGGGGCGCGTCCTACGAGCAGTACTTC. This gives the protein CASSLWGGASYEQYF.

The CDR3 is CAWSGGLRTDTQYF. CDR3 DNA: TGTGCCTGGAGCGGGGGCCTTCGCACAGATACGCAGTATTTT. This chain uses TRBV30 with TRBJ2-3; D may correspond to TRBD1 or TRBD2 (6 bases each). This CDR3 contains 14 residues. Germline V gene sequence: CDR1 GTSNPN, CDR2 SVGIG (reference sequence). The ends were cut back, 3 bases at V and 1 base at J, with 11 bases in the middle.

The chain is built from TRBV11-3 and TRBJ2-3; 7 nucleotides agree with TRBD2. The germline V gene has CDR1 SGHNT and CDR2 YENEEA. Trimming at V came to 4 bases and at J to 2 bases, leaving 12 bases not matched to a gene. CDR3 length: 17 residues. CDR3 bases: TGTGCCAGCAGCTCCGGGGAGGGCCGAGTGTCCACAGATACGCAGTATTTT. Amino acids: CASSSGEGRVSTDTQYF. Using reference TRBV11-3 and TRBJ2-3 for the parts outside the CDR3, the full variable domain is EAGVVQSPRYKIIEKKQPVAFWCNPISGHNTLYWYLQNLGQGPELLIRYENEEAVDDSQLPKDRFSAERLKGVDSTLKIQPAELGDSAVYLCASSSGEGRVSTDTQYFGPGTRLTVL.

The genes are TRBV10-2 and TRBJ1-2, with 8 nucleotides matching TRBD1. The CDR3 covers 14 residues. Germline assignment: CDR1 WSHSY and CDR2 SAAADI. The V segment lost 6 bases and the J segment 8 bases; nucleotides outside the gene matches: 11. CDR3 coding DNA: TGCGCCAGCAGCACTTTGGACAGGGAGGTCGGCTACACCTTC. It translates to CASSTLDREVGYTF.

CDR3 sequence (DNA): TGTGCCAGCAGTGAAGCACGAGCGGCCACCCCGAACACCGGGGAGCTGTTTTTT. It encodes CASSEARAATPNTGELFF. The chain employs TRBV2 and TRBJ2-2; perhaps TRBD2 as D (5 bases). Trimming stripped 0 bases from V and 0 bases from J, with 14 bases between. CDR3 length: 18 residues. In germline, CDR1 is SNHLY, CDR2 FYNNEI.

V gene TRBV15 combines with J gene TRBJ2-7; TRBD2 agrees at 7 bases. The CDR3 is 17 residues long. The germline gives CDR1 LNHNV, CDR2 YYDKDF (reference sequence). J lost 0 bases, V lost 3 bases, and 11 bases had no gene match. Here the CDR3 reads CATSRGFGAGSSYEQYV. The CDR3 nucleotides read TGTGCCACCAGCAGGGGTTTCGGAGCGGGGAGCTCCTACGAGCAGTACGTC.

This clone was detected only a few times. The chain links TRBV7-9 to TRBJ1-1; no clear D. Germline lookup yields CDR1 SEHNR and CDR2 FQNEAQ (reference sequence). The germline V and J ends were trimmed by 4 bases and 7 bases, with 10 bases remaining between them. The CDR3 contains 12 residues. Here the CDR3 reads CASSSRWGEAFF. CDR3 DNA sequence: TGTGCCAGCAGCTCCCGGTGGGGTGAAGCTTTCTTT.

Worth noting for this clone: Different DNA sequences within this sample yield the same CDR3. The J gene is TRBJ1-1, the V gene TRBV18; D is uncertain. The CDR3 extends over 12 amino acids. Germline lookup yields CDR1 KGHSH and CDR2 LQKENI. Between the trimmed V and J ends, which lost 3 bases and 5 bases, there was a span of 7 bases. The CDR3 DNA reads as TGTGCCAGCTCACCCGATAGAACTGAAGCTTTCTTT. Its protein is CASSPDRTEAFF.

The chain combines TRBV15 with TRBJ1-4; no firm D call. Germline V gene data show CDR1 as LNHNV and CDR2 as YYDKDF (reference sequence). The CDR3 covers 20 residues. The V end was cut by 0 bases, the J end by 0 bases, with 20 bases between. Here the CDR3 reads CATSRDRISTGLPTNEKLFF. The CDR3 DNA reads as TGTGCCACCAGCAGAGATCGCATTTCAACCGGGCTCCCAACTAATGAAAAACTGTTTTTT.

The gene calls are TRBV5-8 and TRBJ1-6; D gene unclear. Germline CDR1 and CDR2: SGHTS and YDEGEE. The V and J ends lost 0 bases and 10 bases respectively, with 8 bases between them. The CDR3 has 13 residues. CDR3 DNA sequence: TGTGCCAGCAGCTTGGCGGCAGAGTCACCCCTCCACTTT. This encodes CASSLAAESPLHF.

CDR3 DNA sequence: TGCAGCGTTGATGAAGGCTATGGCTACACCTTC. Translating gives CSVDEGYGYTF. This chain links TRBV29-1 with TRBJ1-2; D is uncertain. Trimming cost V 3 bases and J 4 bases, with 6 bases left between them. The CDR3 spans 11 residues. Germline assignment: CDR1 SQVTM and CDR2 ANQGSEA.

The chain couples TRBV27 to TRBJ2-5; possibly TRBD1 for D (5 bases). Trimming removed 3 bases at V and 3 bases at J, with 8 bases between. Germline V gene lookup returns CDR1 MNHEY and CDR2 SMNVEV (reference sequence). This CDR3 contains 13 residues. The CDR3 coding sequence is TGTGCCAGCAGTTTTCAGGGTGAAGAGACCCAGTACTTC. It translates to CASSFQGEETQYF.

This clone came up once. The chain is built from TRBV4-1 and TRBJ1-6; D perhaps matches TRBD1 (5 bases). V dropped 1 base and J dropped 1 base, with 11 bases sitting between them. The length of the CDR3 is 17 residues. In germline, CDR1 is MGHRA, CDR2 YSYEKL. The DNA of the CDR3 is TGCGCCAGCAGCCAAGGATTTCAGGGATCCTATAATTCACCCCTCCACTTT. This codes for CASSQGFQGSYNSPLHF.

CDR3 coding DNA: TGTGCCAGCAGTCCGCTCAGGAATCAGCCCCAGCATTTT. Its protein is CASSPLRNQPQHF. V and J are TRBV12-3 or TRBV12-4 and TRBJ1-5, with D unclear. The CDR3 contains 13 residues. Trimming shortened V by 5 bases and J by 4 bases, and 9 bases separated the two germline ends.

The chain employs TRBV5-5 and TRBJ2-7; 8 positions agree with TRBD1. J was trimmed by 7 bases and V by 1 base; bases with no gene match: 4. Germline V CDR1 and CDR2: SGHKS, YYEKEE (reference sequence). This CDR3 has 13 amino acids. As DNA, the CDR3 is TGTGCCAGCAGCTTGCCAGGGGGCGAAGAGCAGTACGTC. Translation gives CASSLPGGEEQYV.

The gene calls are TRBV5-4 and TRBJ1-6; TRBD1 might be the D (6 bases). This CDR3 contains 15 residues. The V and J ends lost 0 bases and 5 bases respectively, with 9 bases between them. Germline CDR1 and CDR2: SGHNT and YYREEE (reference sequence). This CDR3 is CASSLASGDNSPLHF. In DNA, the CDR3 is TGTGCCAGCAGCTTGGCTTCAGGGGATAATTCACCCCTCCACTTT.

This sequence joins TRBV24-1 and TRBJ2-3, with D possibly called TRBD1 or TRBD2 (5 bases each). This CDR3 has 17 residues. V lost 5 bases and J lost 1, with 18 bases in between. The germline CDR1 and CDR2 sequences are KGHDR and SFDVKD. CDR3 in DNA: TGTGCCACCAGTGGGCCGGGACGTCGAGGGGGCACAGATACGCAGTATTTT. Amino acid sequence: CATSGPGRRGGTDTQYF.

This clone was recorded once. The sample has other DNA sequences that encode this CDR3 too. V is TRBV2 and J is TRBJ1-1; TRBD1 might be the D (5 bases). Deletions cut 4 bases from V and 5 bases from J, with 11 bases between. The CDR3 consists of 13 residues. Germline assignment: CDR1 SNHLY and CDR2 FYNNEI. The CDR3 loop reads CASSVGEGTEAFF. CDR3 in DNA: TGTGCCAGCAGTGTAGGTGAGGGGACTGAAGCTTTCTTT. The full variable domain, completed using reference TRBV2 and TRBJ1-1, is EPEVTQTPSHQVTQMGQEVILRCVPISNHLYFYWYRQILGQKVEFLVSFYNNEISEKSEIFDDQFSVERPDGSNFTLKIRSTKLEDSAMYFCASSVGEGTEAFFGQGTRLTVV.